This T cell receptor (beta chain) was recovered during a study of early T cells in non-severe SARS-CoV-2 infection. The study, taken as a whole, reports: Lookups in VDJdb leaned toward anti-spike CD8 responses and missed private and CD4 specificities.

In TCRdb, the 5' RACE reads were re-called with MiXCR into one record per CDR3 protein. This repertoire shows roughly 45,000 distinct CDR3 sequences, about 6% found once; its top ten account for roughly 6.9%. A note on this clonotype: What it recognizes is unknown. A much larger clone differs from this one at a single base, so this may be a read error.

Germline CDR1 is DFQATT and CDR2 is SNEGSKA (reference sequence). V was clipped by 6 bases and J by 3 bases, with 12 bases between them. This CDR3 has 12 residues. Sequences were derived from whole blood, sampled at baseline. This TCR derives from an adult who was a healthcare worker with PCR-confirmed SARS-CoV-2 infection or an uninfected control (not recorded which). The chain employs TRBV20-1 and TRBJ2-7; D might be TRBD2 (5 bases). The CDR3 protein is CSAPRGIYEQYF. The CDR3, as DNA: TGCAGTGCCCCTAGAGGGATCTACGAGCAGTACTTC.